The present T cell receptor beta chain was sequenced within a study of blood T cell repertoires in COVID-19. Overall study context: From the United States, Italy and Spain came samples of acute and convalescent COVID-19.

How the authors handled the data: Reference gene primer amplification in the assay estimated nucleated cell counts. The repertoire was sequenced with immunoSEQ multiplex PCR; TCRdb's copy has only in-frame clones and lacks some. That table gives V, J and clone size, and the DNA gave D and trimming. The sample comprises 100,000 to 120,000 clones, 84% of which are singletons, and approximately 8.1% rests with the top ten. With V trimmed by 0 bases and J by 9 bases, 11 bases remained unmatched. CDR3 length: 17 amino acids. CDR1 and CDR2 from the germline V gene are LGHDT and YNNKEL (reference sequence).

The chain is built from TRBV3-1 (or the pseudogene TRBV3-2) and TRBJ2-1, with 10 bases matching TRBD2. The sequence was obtained from a woman between 40 and 55 years old with acute or convalescent COVID-19. The sequenced sample consisted of peripheral blood. The CDR3 reads CASSQERFSGGAGEQFF. Here the CDR3 DNA reads TGTGCCAGCAGCCAAGAGAGGTTCAGCGGGGGGGCGGGTGAGCAGTTCTTC.